This passage covers 10 T cell receptor beta chains from one sample sequenced in a study of shared clonotypes between healthy human individuals. Using immunoSEQ multiplex PCR, the repertoire was profiled, and TCRdb retains in-frame clones only, with some absent. The table lists more than 2,000,000 clones, 90% to 95% of them singletons. Sequencing was carried out using naive CD4+ T cells sorted from blood. Sample subset: CD45RA+ positively selected. The receptors shown here come from a man aged 18 to 30 in good health.

The rearrangement uses TRBV5-4 and TRBJ1-1, with D uncertain. Germline CDR1 reads SGHNT; CDR2 reads YYREEE (reference sequence). Trimming removed 4 bases at V and 0 bases at J, with 16 bases between. The CDR3 runs 16 residues. The CDR3 reads CASSLRAAQMNTEAFF. The DNA for the CDR3 is TGTGCCAGCAGCCTTAGGGCAGCGCAAATGAACACTGAAGCTTTCTTT.

The V and J genes are TRBV28 and TRBJ2-1; D call uncertain. Trimming pared 5 bases from V and 10 bases from J, leaving 12 bases between. Per germline, CDR1 MDHEN and CDR2 SYDVKM. The length of the CDR3 is 12 residues. The DNA for the CDR3 is TGTGCCAGCAGTCGAGAGGTTGGGGAGCAGTTCTTC. Translation: CASSREVGEQFF.

As concerns this clone: The sample contains more than one DNA sequence encoding this CDR3. V is TRBV5-1 and J is TRBJ1-2; D not resolved. V shed 4 bases and J shed 0 bases, with 7 bases lying between them. This CDR3 region has 13 residues. The germline CDR1 and CDR2 sequences are SGHRS and YFSETQ. As DNA, the CDR3 is TGCGCCAGCAGCGTTCAAGCTAACTATGGCTACACCTTC. Translated, it gives CASSVQANYGYTF.

This clone showed up just once. The V gene is TRBV9, the J gene TRBJ1-4; 11 bases map to TRBD1. V lost 5 bases to trimming and J lost 12 bases; unmatched junction nucleotides: 6. The CDR3 extends over 13 amino acids. CDR1 and CDR2 (germline): SGDLS, YYNGEE. CDR3 amino acids: CASSLGQGGQLFF. CDR3 DNA sequence: TGTGCCAGCAGTTTGGGACAGGGGGGGCAACTGTTTTTT.

This chain connects TRBV27 to TRBJ2-2, with a tentative D call TRBD2 (6 bases). Looked up from germline, CDR1 is MNHEY and CDR2 is SMNVEV (reference sequence). CDR3 length equals 16 residues. Trimming shortened V by 0 bases and J by 5 bases, and 13 bases separated the two germline ends. The CDR3 DNA sequence: TGTGCCAGCAGTTTATCGTTCGGGACTCAGACCGGGGAGCTGTTTTTT. Translating it yields CASSLSFGTQTGELFF.

The chain carries TRBV6-5 and TRBJ1-2; 7 nucleotides agree with TRBD1. The CDR3 consists of 15 residues. The germline gives CDR1 MNHEY, CDR2 SVGAGI. The V segment lost 6 bases and the J segment 8 bases; nucleotides outside the gene matches: 15. Written as DNA, the CDR3 is TGTGCCAGCAGACGATCGCCCGTACAGGGGACGGGCTACACCTTC. This translates into CASRRSPVQGTGYTF.

The V gene is TRBV6-5, the J gene TRBJ1-2, with TRBD1 matching over 7 bases. This CDR3 contains 12 residues. CDR1 and CDR2 from the germline V gene are MNHEY and SVGAGI. Trimming removed 11 bases from V and 7 bases from J; junction bases left unmatched: 10. DNA of the CDR3: TGTGCCGCGTGGAGGGGGCAAGGTGGCTACACCTTC. Its translation: CAAWRGQGGYTF.

The genes are TRBV5-1 and TRBJ1-3, with 9 bases that match TRBD1. The CDR3 has 16 amino acids. Germline V gene lookup returns CDR1 SGHRS and CDR2 YFSETQ. V shed 4 bases, J shed 3 bases, and the junction held 8 bases outside the gene matches. The CDR3 region is CASSTMDRGLGNTIYF. The CDR3 DNA reads as TGCGCCAGCAGCACGATGGACAGGGGACTTGGAAACACCATATATTTT.

This clone was detected only once. The chain combines TRBV6-1 with TRBJ1-5, with TRBD1 identical over 8 bases. The germline V gene has CDR1 MNHNS and CDR2 SASEGT. The CDR3 totals 15 residues. The J segment lost 4 bases and the V segment lost 1 base, leaving 3 bases of the junction unmatched. This CDR3 reads CASSEGQGFNQPQHF. CDR3 nucleotide sequence: TGTGCCAGCAGTGAAGGACAGGGGTTTAATCAGCCCCAGCATTTT.

V is TRBV19 and J is TRBJ2-2; maybe TRBD1 (6 bases). This CDR3 is 17 amino acids long. In germline, CDR1 is LNHDA, CDR2 SQIVND (reference sequence). V lost 3 bases and J 2 bases, leaving 16 bases between the germline ends. CDR3 sequence: CASSMRDMALNTGELFF. The CDR3 region has the DNA TGTGCCAGTAGTATGAGGGACATGGCTCTAAACACCGGGGAGCTGTTTTTT. Combining the CDR3 with reference TRBV19 and TRBJ2-2 gives the whole variable domain DGGITQSPKYLFRKEGQNVTLSCEQNLNHDAMYWYRQDPGQGLRLIYYSQIVNDFQKGDIAEGYSVSREKKESFPLTVTSAQKNPTAFYLCASSMRDMALNTGELFFGEGSRLTVL.